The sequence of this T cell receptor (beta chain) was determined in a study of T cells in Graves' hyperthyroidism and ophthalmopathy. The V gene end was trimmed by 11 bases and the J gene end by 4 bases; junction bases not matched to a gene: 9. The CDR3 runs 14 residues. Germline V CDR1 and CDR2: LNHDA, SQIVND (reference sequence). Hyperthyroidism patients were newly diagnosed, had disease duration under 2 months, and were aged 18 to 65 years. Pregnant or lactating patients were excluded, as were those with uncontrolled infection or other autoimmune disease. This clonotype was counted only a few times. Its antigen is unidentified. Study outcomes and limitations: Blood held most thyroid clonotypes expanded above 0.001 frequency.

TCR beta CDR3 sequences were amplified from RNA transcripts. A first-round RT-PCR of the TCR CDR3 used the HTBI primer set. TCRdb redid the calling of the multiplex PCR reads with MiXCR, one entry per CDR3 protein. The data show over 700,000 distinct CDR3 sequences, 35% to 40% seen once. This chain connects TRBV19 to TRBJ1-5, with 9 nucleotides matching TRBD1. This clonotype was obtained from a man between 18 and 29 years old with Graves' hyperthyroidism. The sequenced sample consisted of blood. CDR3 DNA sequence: TGTGCCGGGACAGGGCGAATGGGAAATCAGCCCCAGCATTTT. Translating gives CAGTGRMGNQPQHF.